Reported below is one TCR beta chain. Its antigen is unidentified. Germline values: CDR1 SGHDT, CDR2 YYEEEE. This CDR3 has 15 residues. V was pared by 4 bases and J by 7 bases, with 9 bases of the junction left unmatched. These data are taken from a study of radiotherapy plus CTLA-4 blockade in lung cancer. Study as a whole: Objective responses were documented in around 19% of patients, with disease control in around 31%. Findings and caveats of the study: After radiotherapy and ipilimumab, tumor-derived clones expanded in peripheral blood.

Sequencing was performed with immunoSEQ multiplex PCR; in TCRdb, only in-frame clones are kept and a portion is missing. The table records some 67,000 clones, around 77% of them present only once. The chain carries TRBV5-6 and TRBJ2-5; 11 nucleotides line up with TRBD1. The source of this sequence is a human donor with non-small cell lung cancer whose response to radiotherapy plus ipilimumab could not be evaluated. Some clones in this sample may be carry-over from other donors' samples. Sequences were derived from peripheral blood, sampled from a patient treated with radiotherapy plus ipilimumab. CDR3 nucleotide sequence: TGTGCCAGCAGCGGAAGGACAGGGGGCGGGGGGACCCAGTACTTC. Amino acids: CASSGRTGGGGTQYF.